This T cell receptor (beta chain) was sequenced for a study of Graves' ophthalmopathy and Graves' hyperthyroidism. Germline V lookup: CDR1 SQVTM, CDR2 ANQGSEA. J gave up 3 bases and V 4 bases, and 14 bases lay outside the gene matches. The CDR3 loop spans 16 amino acids. Scientists amplified the TCR beta CDR3 regions from RNA transcripts. HTBI primers were used in a first-round RT-PCR, which preceded a second-round multiplex PCR. MiXCR, applied by TCRdb to the multiplex PCR reads, yields one record per CDR3 protein. The repertoire has more than 1,000,000 distinct CDR3 sequences, 35% to 40% of them found once; the top ten carry more than 9.5%.

This sequence originates from an adult man with Graves' hyperthyroidism. What was sequenced was peripheral blood or thyroid tissue (not recorded which). This chain links TRBV29-1 with TRBJ1-2; 7 bases fit TRBD1. The CDR3 sequence is CSVVGRELGQDYGYTF. Written as DNA, the CDR3 is TGCAGCGTTGTCGGTAGGGAACTCGGACAGGACTATGGCTACACCTTC.